This passage covers 20 T cell receptor beta chains from one sample sequenced in a study of blood T cell repertoires in COVID-19. Here immunoSEQ multiplex PCR was the method, and the copy in TCRdb shows in-frame clones only, minus some. The table lists hundreds of thousands of clones, roughly 87% of them singletons. The sample was peripheral blood. These TCRs come from a woman in her late teens or twenties who had recovered from COVID-19.

The V and J genes are TRBV27 and TRBJ2-1, with TRBD1 as a possible D gene (6 bases). Germline assignment: CDR1 MNHEY and CDR2 SMNVEV (reference sequence). Between the trimmed V and J ends, which lost 5 bases and 10 bases, there was a span of 15 bases. The CDR3 is 13 residues long. The CDR3 coding sequence is TGTGCCAGCAGTCCCCTCACAGGGAACGAGCAGTTCTTC. Amino acid sequence: CASSPLTGNEQFF.

The chain couples TRBV6-6 to TRBJ1-2; D is ambiguous. Per germline, CDR1 MNHNY and CDR2 SVGAGI (reference sequence). The CDR3 has 15 amino acids. V lost 4 bases, J lost 2 bases, and 14 bases lay in between. CDR3 sequence (DNA): TGTGCCAGCAGTTCCCTACCCGGGGAAAACTATGGCTACACCTTC. It specifies CASSSLPGENYGYTF.

This rearrangement joins TRBV7-2 to TRBJ2-7; a weak D match, TRBD1 (6 bases). Germline V lookup: CDR1 SGHTA, CDR2 FQGNSA. The ends were cut back, 1 base at V and 7 bases at J, with 8 bases in the middle. This CDR3 is 12 amino acids long. In DNA form, the CDR3 reads TGTGCCAGCAGCTTAGGGGGGCTAGAGCAGTACTTC. Protein: CASSLGGLEQYF.

The gene calls are TRBV25-1 and TRBJ2-1; possible D gene TRBD2, 5 bases. Germline V gives CDR1 MGHDK, CDR2 SYGVNS. V gave up 2 bases and J gave up 4 bases, with 9 bases separating them. The CDR3 runs 14 residues. CDR3: CASSEAGGYNEQFF. CDR3 nucleotide sequence: TGTGCCAGCAGTGAAGCGGGCGGTTACAATGAGCAGTTCTTC.

CDR3 coding DNA: TGTGCCAGCAGCGTAGCGGGGGGAACCTACGAGCAGTACTTC. Its translation is CASSVAGGTYEQYF. The rearrangement uses TRBV9 and TRBJ2-7; TRBD2 aligns across 7 bases. The CDR3 contains 14 residues. The J segment lost 2 bases and the V segment lost 0 bases, leaving 2 bases of the junction unmatched. Germline V lookup: CDR1 SGDLS, CDR2 YYNGEE.

The rearrangement joins TRBV7-2 to TRBJ1-2; tentatively, D is TRBD1 (5 bases). This CDR3 spans 15 amino acids. The germline V gene encodes CDR1 SGHTA and CDR2 FQGNSA. Trimming cost V 3 bases and J 4 bases, with 15 bases left between them. This chain's CDR3 is CASSLLGRAGYGYTF. CDR3 DNA sequence: TGTGCCAGCAGCTTGTTGGGCAGGGCTGGCTATGGCTACACCTTC.

The chain uses TRBV29-1 and TRBJ2-1, with 8 bases that match TRBD1. This CDR3 region has 14 residues. CDR1 and CDR2 (germline): SQVTM, ANQGSEA. V shed 5 bases, J shed 9 bases, and the junction held 12 bases outside the gene matches. This CDR3 is CSVHGRGLSVEQFF. The CDR3 DNA follows: TGCAGCGTTCATGGCAGGGGGCTTTCGGTTGAGCAGTTCTTC.

V and J are TRBV27 and TRBJ2-7; 9 nucleotides match TRBD2. J was trimmed by 5 bases and V by 5 bases; bases with no gene match: 10. The CDR3 has 15 amino acids. Germline CDR1 reads MNHEY; CDR2 reads SMNVEV (reference sequence). The CDR3 is CASSETGTSPHEQYF. As DNA, the CDR3 is TGTGCCAGCAGTGAAACCGGGACTAGCCCCCACGAGCAGTACTTC.

Here the CDR3 DNA reads TGTGCCAGCAGCGCAGACTATAGCAATCAGCCCCAGCATTTT. This codes for CASSADYSNQPQHF. The V gene is TRBV2, the J gene TRBJ1-5; D not resolved. Germline V gene data show CDR1 as SNHLY and CDR2 as FYNNEI. With 6 bases removed from V and 0 bases from J, the gap between germline ends came to 9 bases. The CDR3 runs 14 residues.

This chain joins TRBV19 and TRBJ2-7, with D possibly matching TRBD2 (6 bases). V was pared by 6 bases and J by 4 bases, with 13 bases between. There are 13 residues in the CDR3. Germline CDR1 LNHDA, CDR2 SQIVND (reference sequence). Here the CDR3 DNA reads TGTGCCAGTAGAAAGTCAGGGACTTACGAGCAGTACTTC. Its protein product is CASRKSGTYEQYF.

The chain couples TRBV19 to TRBJ1-5; possible D gene TRBD1, 6 bases. Germline assignment: CDR1 LNHDA and CDR2 SQIVND (reference sequence). The ends were cut back, 3 bases at V and 3 bases at J, with 12 bases in the middle. The CDR3 has 15 residues. The CDR3 DNA follows: TGTGCCAGTAGTATCTTCAGACAGGACAATCAGCCCCAGCATTTT. Protein sequence: CASSIFRQDNQPQHF.

The V gene is TRBV7-3, the J gene TRBJ2-1; 14 bases agree with TRBD2. CDR3 size: 17 residues. J lost 3 bases, V lost 5 bases, and 6 bases had no gene match. Germline V gene data show CDR1 as SGHTA and CDR2 as FQGTGA. Here the CDR3 reads CASSPRTSGRFYNEQFF. The CDR3, as DNA: TGTGCCAGCAGCCCCCGGACTAGCGGGAGGTTCTACAATGAGCAGTTCTTC.

The V call is TRBV19, the J call TRBJ1-5; D perhaps matches TRBD1 (5 bases). Trimming removed 3 bases from V and 12 bases from J, with 15 bases in between. Germline assignment: CDR1 LNHDA and CDR2 SQIVND (reference sequence). The CDR3 runs to 13 residues. The CDR3 protein is CASSIDGGALQHF. The CDR3 nucleotides are TGTGCCAGTAGTATTGATGGCGGGGCGCTCCAGCATTTT.

This chain links TRBV30 with TRBJ1-4; D unclear. The V end lost 4 bases, the J end lost 5 bases, and 8 bases lay between the germline ends. Germline values: CDR1 GTSNPN, CDR2 SVGIG (reference sequence). The CDR3 has 12 residues. The CDR3 DNA sequence: TGTGCCTGGACCCCGGGGAATGAAAAACTGTTTTTT. As protein: CAWTPGNEKLFF.

The chain links TRBV9 to TRBJ2-3; 9 nucleotides agree with TRBD1. The CDR3 extends over 15 amino acids. The junction had 3 bases not matched to a gene; V was cut back by 2 bases and J by 2 bases. Germline V CDR1 and CDR2: SGDLS, YYNGEE. Here the CDR3 reads CASSVGQGYTDTQYF. For the CDR3, the DNA is TGTGCCAGCAGCGTCGGACAGGGGTACACAGATACGCAGTATTTT.

The rearrangement links TRBV19 to TRBJ2-1, with 9 nucleotides matching TRBD2. The length of the CDR3 is 18 residues. V dropped 4 bases and J dropped 6; count of bases not matched to a gene: 16. The germline V gene has CDR1 LNHDA and CDR2 SQIVND (reference sequence). DNA of the CDR3: TGTGCCAGTAGTAGGGAAGCGGGAGGTAACTTTTTTGGCAATGAGCAGTTCTTC. Protein sequence: CASSREAGGNFFGNEQFF.

This clone was seen a single time. The chain has TRBV27 and TRBJ1-2; 10 bases agree with TRBD1. The CDR3 spans 14 residues. Germline trimming cut 6 bases from V and 2 bases from J; bases unmatched to any gene: 3. Germline CDR1 reads MNHEY; CDR2 reads SMNVEV (reference sequence). CDR3 in DNA: TGTGCCAGCAGCCGGACAGGGGGAAACTATGGCTACACCTTC. Residues: CASSRTGGNYGYTF.

The chain has TRBV6-1 and TRBJ2-5; no clear D gene. CDR3 length equals 16 residues. V was trimmed by 2 bases and J by 1 base, leaving 14 bases between them. Germline V CDR1 and CDR2: MNHNS, SASEGT. The CDR3: CASSESPPRLQETQYF. The DNA for the CDR3 is TGTGCCAGCAGTGAAAGCCCACCGAGGCTCCAAGAGACCCAGTACTTC.

V usage is TRBV25-1 and J usage is TRBJ2-5, with D uncertain. Germline loops: CDR1 MGHDK, CDR2 SYGVNS. V dropped 3 bases and J dropped 9 bases, with 20 bases sitting between them. The CDR3 runs to 15 residues. The CDR3: CASSDPRGSYIAQYF. The CDR3 DNA reads as TGTGCCAGCAGTGACCCCAGAGGATCCTACATCGCCCAGTACTTC. Variable domain in full (rest from reference TRBV25-1 and TRBJ2-5): EADIYQTPRYLVIGTGKKITLECSQTMGHDKMYWYQQDPGMELHLIHYSYGVNSTEKGDLSSESTVSRIRTEHFPLTLESARPSHTSQYLCASSDPRGSYIAQYFGPGTRLLVL.

This chain uses TRBV7-6 with TRBJ2-2, with 7 positions matching TRBD1. Germline V gives CDR1 SGHVS, CDR2 FNYEAQ. J gave up 4 bases and V 5 bases, and 19 bases lay outside the gene matches. The CDR3 runs 19 residues. The CDR3 nucleotides read TGTGCCAGCAGCCCCAACCTGGGACAGTACAAACCGAGCACCGGGGAGCTGTTTTTT. It yields the protein CASSPNLGQYKPSTGELFF.